This TCR beta chain was documented in a study of cytomegalovirus exposure and HLA in healthy donors. The PCR employed 60 Vbeta primers together with 13 Jbeta primers. Clones were sequenced by immunoSEQ multiplex PCR, and TCRdb holds only the in-frame ones, with some missing. The profile covers under 150,000 clones, with around 78% appearing a single time and 5% to 8% taken by the ten largest. There are 17 residues in the CDR3. Germline V gives CDR1 LNHNV, CDR2 YYDKDF (reference sequence). This chain connects TRBV15 to TRBJ2-5, with 11 bases lining up with TRBD2. The closer fit of TRBJ2-7 to the DNA end suggests the J call may be wrong. This clonotype was sampled from a woman in her thirties or forties in good health and CMV-seropositive. The sample consisted of PBMCs. The CDR3 nucleotides read TGTGCCACCAGCAGAGCCCTAGGGACTAGCGGCTCCTACGAGCAGTACTTC. Translating it yields CATSRALGTSGSYEQYF.